These 16 T cell receptor beta chains came from one sample sequenced in a study of tumor and adjacent non-tumor tissue in lung cancer (dated by TCRdb to the late 2010s). RNA was isolated from bulk unsorted tissue, and RNA quality was assessed with a NanoDrop ND-1000 and an Agilent 2100. Libraries were built with multiplex PCR. TCRdb records Illumina HiSeq 2500 as the sequencer. TCRbeta libraries were built by three rounds of nested PCR using primers (Table S4), following protocols modified from ARM-PCR. TCRdb took the public reads, trimmed them with fastp at Q25, ran MiXCR for clone calling and kept in-frame beta chains. Rows with a matching CDR3 protein are joined into one entry that keeps the most common DNA and genes. Across this sample there are under 150,000 distinct CDR3 sequences, with around 65% seen only once. Of the sample, approximately 18% is held by the ten largest clones. The sample comprised lung tumor tissue. These receptors originate from a man in his sixties with small cell lung cancer.

The V call is TRBV20-1, the J call TRBJ2-1; possibly TRBD2 for D (6 bases). V was clipped by 7 bases and J by 2 bases, with 18 bases between them. CDR3 size: 15 residues. Germline CDR1 reads DFQATT; CDR2 reads SNEGSKA (reference sequence). The CDR3 nucleotides read TGCAGTGTTAGGTCGTCTAGCGAGGCCTACAATGAGCAGTTCTTC. Amino acids: CSVRSSSEAYNEQFF.

A word on this clonotype: Without the conserved terminal phenylalanine or tryptophan, this CDR3 likely stems from a read error. The V gene is TRBV12-5, the J gene TRBJ2-1; 10 bases match TRBD2. The CDR3 is made up of 15 amino acids. Germline trimming cut 5 bases from V and 6 bases from J; bases unmatched to any gene: 7. The germline V gene encodes CDR1 LGHNT and CDR2 FRNRAP. CDR3 bases: TGTGCTAGTGGTCTGCACCTAGCGGGAGTCAATGAGCAGTTCCTC. Translated: CASGLHLAGVNEQFL.

On this clonotype itself: A read error is possible here, since a much larger clone lies one base away. Since no conserved phenylalanine or tryptophan closes the CDR3, a read error is the likely cause. This rearrangement joins TRBV29-1 to TRBJ1-2, with 7 bases fitting TRBD1. Trimming took 4 bases from V and 6 from J; bases not matched to a gene: 2. CDR3 length: 11 amino acids. Germline CDR1 reads SQVTM; CDR2 reads ANQGSEA. The CDR3 region has the DNA TGCAGCGTTGGGCAGGGGGATGGCTACACCTTA. This sequence encodes CSVGQGDGYTL.

Regarding this clonotype: Germline is not matched at one junction end, which may reflect a read error. The V call is TRBV28, the J call TRBJ1-2, with D unresolved. Germline V gene sequence: CDR1 MDHEN, CDR2 SYDVKM. The CDR3 totals 12 residues. The CDR3 DNA follows: TGTGACAGCAGTTTTAGGGACTATGGCTACACCTTC. It encodes CDSSFRDYGYTF.

In its sample, this clonotype was seen once. The CDR3 end shows no conserved phenylalanine or tryptophan, and so a read error is likely. The chain links TRBV29-1 to TRBJ2-6, with 10 positions matching TRBD2. CDR3 length: 14 amino acids. With V trimmed by 6 bases and J by 9 bases, 8 bases remained unmatched. Germline CDR1 and CDR2: SQVTM and ANQGSEA. The CDR3 region is CSVVGLAAFNVLTL. In DNA form, the CDR3 reads TGCAGCGTCGTTGGACTAGCGGCATTCAACGTCCTGACTTTA.

This clonotype was counted a few times. This could be a read error, since a much larger clone is one nucleotide away. V gene TRBV4-2 combines with J gene TRBJ1-4; D gene unclear. The CDR3 is 16 residues long. Between the trimmed V and J ends, which lost 3 bases and 5 bases, there was a span of 16 bases. The V gene's germline CDR1 is LGHNA and CDR2 YNFKEQ. This CDR3 is CASSHDEPNQNEKLFF. In DNA, the CDR3 is TGTGCCAGCAGCCACGATGAGCCCAACCAGAATGAAAAACTGTTTTTT.

Judged by abundance, this clonotype is medium-sized (0.01 to 0.1%). The chain uses TRBV6-5 and TRBJ2-3; D uncertain. The CDR3 extends over 14 amino acids. With 6 bases removed from V and 2 bases from J, the gap between germline ends came to 12 bases. Germline CDR1 is MNHEY and CDR2 is SVGAGI. CDR3 loop: CASSRRENTDTQYF. The CDR3 region has the DNA TGTGCCAGCAGCCGAAGGGAAAACACAGATACGCAGTATTTT.

A single count supports this clonotype. A read error may be the cause here, since a much bigger clone is one base away. The chain employs TRBV6-5 and TRBJ2-3; 9 positions match TRBD1. Germline CDR1 reads MNHEY; CDR2 reads SVGAGI. The CDR3 spans 18 residues. The CDR3 here is CASSYIFYRGRRTDMQYF. The DNA for the CDR3 is TGTGCCAGCAGTTACATATTCTACAGGGGGCGCAGAACAGATATGCAGTATTTT.

Regarding this clonotype: The junction departs from germline at one end; a sequencing error may be responsible. This chain uses TRBV10-3 with TRBJ1-6; D is perhaps TRBD1 (6 bases). There are 16 residues in the CDR3. Germline V gene data show CDR1 as ENHRY and CDR2 as SYGVKD. The CDR3 spells CAISDGQTAYNSPLHF. The CDR3, as DNA: TGTGCCATCAGCGATGGACAGACCGCCTATAATTCACCCCTCCATTTT.

This clonotype was recorded many times. The chain is built from TRBV11-2 and TRBJ2-3, with 7 bases aligning to TRBD2. The CDR3 has 15 amino acids. The V gene end was trimmed by 1 base and the J gene end by 4 bases; junction bases not matched to a gene: 5. Germline CDR1 is SGHAT and CDR2 is FQNNGV. Here the CDR3 DNA reads TGTGCCAGCAGCTTAGCTACTAGCGACGCAGATACGCAGTATTTT. Its protein product is CASSLATSDADTQYF.

The chain links TRBV4-1 to TRBJ2-1; the D gene is possibly TRBD2 (5 bases). V lost 3 bases to trimming and J lost 5 bases, with 17 bases between them. This CDR3 region has 16 residues. Germline-derived CDR1 and CDR2 are MGHRA and YSYEKL. CDR3 DNA sequence: TGCGCCAGCAGCCAGAAAATAGTGGGAGCTCACAATGAGCAGTTCTTC. Its protein is CASSQKIVGAHNEQFF.

Notes on this clonotype: The germline gene is not matched at one end of the junction; a read error may be the cause. This chain connects TRBV20-1 to TRBJ2-3; D is perhaps TRBD2 (7 bases). This CDR3 is built from 14 residues. Germline-derived CDR1 and CDR2 are DFQATT and SNEGSKA (reference sequence). CDR3 bases: TGCAGTGCTAGAGATTGGGGGGGCTCAGATAGGCAGTATTTT. Encoded protein: CSARDWGGSDRQYF.

This clonotype was detected many times. The chain employs TRBV20-1 and TRBJ2-1, with D unresolved. This CDR3 comprises 11 residues. Trimming shortened V by 4 bases and J by 8 bases, and 9 bases separated the two germline ends. Germline V lookup: CDR1 DFQATT, CDR2 SNEGSKA (reference sequence). The CDR3 region is CSATRGDEQFF. DNA of the CDR3: TGCAGTGCTACGCGAGGCGATGAGCAGTTCTTC.

The rearrangement joins TRBV6-1 to TRBJ2-7; D might be TRBD2 (6 bases). Trimming removed 2 bases at V and 3 bases at J, with 17 bases between. This CDR3 comprises 16 residues. CDR1 is MNHNS and CDR2 is SASEGT in the germline V gene. The CDR3 DNA follows: TGTGCCAGCAGTGAAATAGCGGAGGGGCCCATCTACGAGCAGTACTTC. It yields the protein CASSEIAEGPIYEQYF.

This clonotype occurred many times. This rearrangement joins TRBV4-2 to TRBJ2-2; D call uncertain. Between the trimmed V and J ends, which lost 5 bases and 2 bases, there was a span of 12 bases. This CDR3 is built from 15 residues. CDR1 and CDR2 (germline): LGHNA, YNFKEQ. The CDR3 sequence: CASSEVSSNTGELFF. CDR3 sequence (DNA): TGTGCCAGCAGCGAAGTCTCTTCCAACACCGGGGAGCTGTTTTTT.

As for this clonotype: A much larger clonotype is one base distant, so this may be a read error. The CDR3 DNA is TGTGCCAGCATCCCCAAGGGACAGGCTAACTATGGCTACACCTTC. Its translation: CASIPKGQANYGYTF. The gene calls are TRBV5-4 and TRBJ1-2; 8 nucleotides match TRBD1. V dropped 6 bases and J dropped 0; count of bases not matched to a gene: 7. The CDR3 is 15 amino acids. The germline V gene encodes CDR1 SGHNT and CDR2 YYREEE (reference sequence).